One and the same sample provided the 15 T cell receptor beta chains below, sequenced in a study of regulatory T cells in long-lasting Graves disease. Combining iRepertoire HTBI primers with Arm-PCR of CDR3 regions, the authors built TCR beta libraries. From the multiplex PCR reads, TCRdb called clonotypes with MiXCR, one entry per CDR3 protein. This sample has 400,000 to 500,000 distinct CDR3 sequences, with approximately 23% found just once. The time point here: persistent/refractory GD, antithyroid drugs over 5 years with positive TRAb. RNA from PBMCs was the source of the TCR library. Sample: peripheral blood mononuclear cells (PBMCs), taken when the disease was refractory, from a patient treated with antithyroid drugs. The receptors stem from a female donor with Graves disease.

The chain links TRBV9 to TRBJ2-3, with D possibly being TRBD1 or TRBD2 (5 bases each). The CDR3 runs 15 residues. The germline V gene encodes CDR1 SGDLS and CDR2 YYNGEE. V lost 3 bases and J lost 1, with 12 bases in between. CDR3 nucleotide sequence: TGTGCCAGCAGCGCAGAGGGGCAGGGCACAGATACGCAGTATTTT. Amino acids: CASSAEGQGTDTQYF.

This clonotype occurred a few times. The chain couples TRBV19 to TRBJ2-7, with D unresolved. There are 16 residues in the CDR3. The ends were cut back, 0 bases at V and 3 bases at J, with 15 bases in the middle. Germline V gene data show CDR1 as LNHDA and CDR2 as SQIVND (reference sequence). CDR3 amino acids: CASSIDRWQSSYEQYF. CDR3 bases: TGTGCCAGTAGTATAGATAGGTGGCAGTCCAGCTACGAGCAGTACTTC.

Regarding this clonotype: Its ends do not fully match the called genes, so a read error is possible. The chain employs TRBV28 and TRBJ1-3; D is unclear. Germline CDR1 is MDHEN and CDR2 is SYDVKM. CDR3 length: 11 amino acids. DNA of the CDR3: TGCGGCGAACTCTCTGGAAACACCATATATTTT. This sequence encodes CGELSGNTIYF.

V and J are TRBV19 and TRBJ2-4; D could derive from TRBD1 or TRBD2 (5 bases each). Germline CDR1 reads LNHDA; CDR2 reads SQIVND (reference sequence). The CDR3 has 15 amino acids. V was trimmed by 5 bases and J by 8 bases, leaving 19 bases between them. The CDR3 loop is CASSVRADRADIQYF. CDR3 nucleotide sequence: TGTGCCAGTAGTGTCCGGGCCGACAGAGCGGACATTCAGTACTTC.

This clonotype was seen more than once but under ten times. Sequence at one end of the junction differs from germline and may be a read error. The rearrangement uses TRBV28 and TRBJ1-4; a weak D match, TRBD1 (6 bases). The CDR3 contains 14 residues. The germline V gene has CDR1 MDHEN and CDR2 SYDVKM. DNA of the CDR3: TGTGCCAGCAGTCTACAGGGAAGTAATGAAAAACTGCTTTTT. It yields the protein CASSLQGSNEKLLF.

The sample holds many counts of this clonotype. The chain carries TRBV12-3 or TRBV12-4 and TRBJ2-5, with 10 bases lining up with TRBD2. V lost 7 bases, J lost 5 bases, and 16 bases stayed unmatched. The CDR3 consists of 17 residues. The CDR3, as DNA: TGTGCCAGCACCATGTCGGGACTAGCGAAAAGACTTGAGACCCAGTACTTC. Its translation is CASTMSGLAKRLETQYF.

This chain uses TRBV29-1 with TRBJ2-7, with 7 bases fitting TRBD2. V lost 6 bases to trimming and J lost 0 bases; unmatched junction nucleotides: 2. Germline values: CDR1 SQVTM, CDR2 ANQGSEA. This CDR3 has 12 amino acids. CDR3 nucleotide sequence: TGCAGCGTGGGGGGGATCTCCTACGAGCAGTACTTC. This translates into CSVGGISYEQYF.

The V call is TRBV20-1, the J call TRBJ1-5; D is ambiguous. Trimming removed 0 bases at V and 6 bases at J, with 12 bases between. The germline gives CDR1 DFQATT, CDR2 SNEGSKA (reference sequence). The CDR3 contains 14 residues. CDR3 nucleotide sequence: TGCAGTGCTAGAGATAGGGCAGGTTCTCAGCCCCAGCATTTT. Encoded protein: CSARDRAGSQPQHF.

The chain carries TRBV6-5 and TRBJ2-2; D gene unclear. The CDR3 runs to 13 residues. Per the germline V gene, CDR1 is MNHEY and CDR2 is SVGAGI. Trimming pared 2 bases from V and 6 bases from J, leaving 7 bases between. The CDR3: CASSYTQAGELFF. The DNA of the CDR3 is TGTGCCAGCAGTTACACCCAGGCCGGGGAGCTGTTTTTT.

This clonotype appeared many times. The genes are TRBV2 and TRBJ1-1, with TRBD1 identical over 7 bases. The CDR3 sequence is 14 residues long. CDR1 and CDR2 (germline): SNHLY, FYNNEI. V gave up 6 bases and J gave up 0 bases; unmatched junction bases: 4. CDR3 residues: CASRGGQLNTEAFF. The CDR3 coding sequence is TGTGCCAGCAGGGGGGGACAGCTGAACACTGAAGCTTTCTTT.

The chain uses TRBV6-5 and TRBJ2-2; D perhaps matches TRBD2 (6 bases). V lost 4 bases and J 4 bases, leaving 16 bases between the germline ends. CDR3 size: 16 residues. The germline CDR1 and CDR2 sequences are MNHEY and SVGAGI. The CDR3 is CASSSWGEEFTGELFF. CDR3 sequence (DNA): TGTGCCAGCAGTTCCTGGGGGGAGGAGTTCACCGGGGAGCTGTTTTTT.

Concerning this clonotype itself: With a much larger clone just one base away, this may be a read error. The V call is TRBV6-2 or TRBV6-3, the J call TRBJ2-2; 12 bases are a match to TRBD2. J lost 5 bases, V lost 6 bases, and 4 bases had no gene match. The CDR3 is made up of 15 amino acids. Germline values: CDR1 MNHEY, CDR2 SVGEGT. This CDR3 is CASRTSGSGTGELFF. Written as DNA, the CDR3 is TGTGCCAGCAGGACTAGCGGGAGTGGGACCGGGGAGCTGTTTTTT.

This clonotype was detected only a few times. CDR3 in DNA: TGTGCCAGTAGTATTTCCCCCTACGAGCAGTACTTC. Translating it yields CASSISPYEQYF. The chain has TRBV19 and TRBJ2-7; D not resolved. CDR3 length: 12 residues. V dropped 3 bases and J dropped 2 bases, with 5 bases sitting between them. Per the germline V gene, CDR1 is LNHDA and CDR2 is SQIVND (reference sequence).

This sequence joins TRBV5-6 and TRBJ1-2, with D hard to call. The germline CDR1 and CDR2 sequences are SGHDT and YYEEEE. Trimming removed 7 bases from V and 1 base from J, with 8 bases in between. The CDR3 contains 12 residues. The chain's CDR3 is CASHVGNYGYTF. The CDR3 region has the DNA TGTGCCAGCCACGTCGGTAACTATGGCTACACCTTC.

The V call is TRBV6-1, the J call TRBJ2-5; D may correspond to TRBD1 or TRBD2 (6 bases each). V lost 5 bases, J lost 4 bases, and 14 bases lay in between. Germline-derived CDR1 and CDR2 are MNHNS and SASEGT. This CDR3 has 14 residues. The CDR3 DNA is TGTGCCAGCAGTCCCCGACTAGGGGGAGAGACCCAGTACTTC. Translated: CASSPRLGGETQYF.